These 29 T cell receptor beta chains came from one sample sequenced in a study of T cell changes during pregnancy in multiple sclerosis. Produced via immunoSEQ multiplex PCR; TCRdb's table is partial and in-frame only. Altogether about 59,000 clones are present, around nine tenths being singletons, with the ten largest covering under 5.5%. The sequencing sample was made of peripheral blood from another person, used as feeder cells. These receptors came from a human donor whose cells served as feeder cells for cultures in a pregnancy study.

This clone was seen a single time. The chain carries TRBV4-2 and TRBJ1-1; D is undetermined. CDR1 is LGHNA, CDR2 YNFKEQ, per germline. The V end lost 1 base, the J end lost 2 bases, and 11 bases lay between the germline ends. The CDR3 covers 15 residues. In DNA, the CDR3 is TGTGCCAGCAGCCAAGTGTTCGGGCAAAACACTGAAGCTTTCTTT. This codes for CASSQVFGQNTEAFF.

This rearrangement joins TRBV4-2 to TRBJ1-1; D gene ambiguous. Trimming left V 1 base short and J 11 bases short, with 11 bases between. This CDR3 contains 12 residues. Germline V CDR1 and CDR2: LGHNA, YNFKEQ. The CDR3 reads CASSQGRWMAFF. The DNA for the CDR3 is TGTGCCAGCAGCCAAGGGCGGTGGATGGCTTTCTTT.

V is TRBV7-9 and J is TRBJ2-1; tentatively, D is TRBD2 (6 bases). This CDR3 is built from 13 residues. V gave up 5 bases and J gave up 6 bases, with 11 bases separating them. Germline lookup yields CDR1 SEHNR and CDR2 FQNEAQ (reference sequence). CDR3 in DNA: TGTGCCAGCAGCATCCGGGGGTTCAATGAGCAGTTCTTC. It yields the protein CASSIRGFNEQFF.

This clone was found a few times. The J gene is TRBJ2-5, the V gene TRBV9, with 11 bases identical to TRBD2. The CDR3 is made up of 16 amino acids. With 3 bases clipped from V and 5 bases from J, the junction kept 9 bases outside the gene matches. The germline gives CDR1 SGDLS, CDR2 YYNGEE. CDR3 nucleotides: TGTGCCAGCAGCGCCCATAGCGGGGGGGCCGGGGAGACCCAGTACTTC. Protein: CASSAHSGGAGETQYF. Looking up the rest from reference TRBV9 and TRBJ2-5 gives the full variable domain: DSGVTQTPKHLITATGQRVTLRCSPRSGDLSVYWYQQSLDQGLQFLIQYYNGEERAKGNILERFSAQQFPDLHSELNLSSLELGDSALYFCASSAHSGGAGETQYFGPGTRLLVL.

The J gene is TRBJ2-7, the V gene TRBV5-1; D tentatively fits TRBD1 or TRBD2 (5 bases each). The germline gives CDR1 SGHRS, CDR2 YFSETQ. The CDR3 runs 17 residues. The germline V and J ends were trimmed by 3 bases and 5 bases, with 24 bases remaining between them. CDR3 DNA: TGCGCCAGCAGCTGGGGCAGCGGTTCCGTGGGGGTCAACGAGCAGTACTTC. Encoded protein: CASSWGSGSVGVNEQYF. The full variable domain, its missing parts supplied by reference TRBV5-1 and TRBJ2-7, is KAGVTQTPRYLIKTRGQQVTLSCSPISGHRSVSWYQQTPGQGLQFLFEYFSETQRNKGNFPGRFSGRQFSNSRSEMNVSTLELGDSALYLCASSWGSGSVGVNEQYFGPGTRLTVT.

CDR3 sequence: CASSPLLSGAGPYEQYF. Here the CDR3 DNA reads TGTGCCAGCTCACCACTTCTCTCGGGTGCCGGTCCCTACGAGCAGTACTTC. The rearrangement links TRBV18 to TRBJ2-7; D unclear. The CDR3 loop spans 17 amino acids. V was shortened by 1 base and J by 2 bases, with 18 bases between the two germline ends. Germline V gene data show CDR1 as KGHSH and CDR2 as LQKENI.

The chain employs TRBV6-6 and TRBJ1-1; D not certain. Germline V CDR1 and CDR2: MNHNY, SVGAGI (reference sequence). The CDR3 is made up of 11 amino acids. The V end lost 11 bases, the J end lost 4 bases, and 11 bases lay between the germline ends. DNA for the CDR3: TGTGCCTTACGTTCCGCCACTGAAGCTTTCTTT. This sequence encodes CALRSATEAFF.

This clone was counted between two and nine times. CDR3 protein: CASSHYDTYF. The DNA for the CDR3 is TGTGCCAGCAGTCACTACGATACGTACTTC. The genes are TRBV2 and TRBJ2-7; no reliable D call. Trimming removed 5 bases at V and 12 bases at J, with 11 bases between. CDR1 is SNHLY and CDR2 is FYNNEI in the germline V gene. CDR3 length: 10 residues.

The CDR3 region has the DNA TGCGCCAGCAGCTTGGTCAGGGGGGATGAAAAACTGTTTTTT. Translated, it gives CASSLVRGDEKLFF. The rearrangement joins TRBV5-1 to TRBJ1-4; TRBD1 agrees at 7 bases. J gave up 6 bases and V 0 bases, and 2 bases lay outside the gene matches. The CDR3 extends over 14 amino acids. Looked up from germline, CDR1 is SGHRS and CDR2 is YFSETQ.

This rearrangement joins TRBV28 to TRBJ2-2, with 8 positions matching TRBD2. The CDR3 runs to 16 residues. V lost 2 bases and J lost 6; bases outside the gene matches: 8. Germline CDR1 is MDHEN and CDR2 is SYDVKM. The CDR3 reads CASSLSAGGSAGELFF. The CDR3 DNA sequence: TGTGCCAGCAGTTTAAGTGCGGGGGGCTCAGCCGGGGAGCTGTTTTTT.

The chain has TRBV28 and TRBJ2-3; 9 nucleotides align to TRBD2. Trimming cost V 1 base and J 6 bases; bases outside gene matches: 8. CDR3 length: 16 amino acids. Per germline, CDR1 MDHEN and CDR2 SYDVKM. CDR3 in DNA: TGTGCCAGCAGTTTATCTCGCGGGAGGGCGAGGGATACGCAGTATTTT. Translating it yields CASSLSRGRARDTQYF. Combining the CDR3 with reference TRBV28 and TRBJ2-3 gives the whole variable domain DVKVTQSSRYLVKRTGEKVFLECVQDMDHENMFWYRQDPGLGLRLIYFSYDVKMKEKGDIPEGYSVSREKKERFSLILESASTNQTSMYLCASSLSRGRARDTQYFGPGTRLTVL.

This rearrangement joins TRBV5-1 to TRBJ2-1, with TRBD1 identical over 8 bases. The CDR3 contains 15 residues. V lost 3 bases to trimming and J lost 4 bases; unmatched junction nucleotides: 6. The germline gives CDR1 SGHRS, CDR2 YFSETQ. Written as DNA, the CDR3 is TGCGCCAGCAGCTCCCCGGGACAGGAGTACAATGAGCAGTTCTTC. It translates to CASSSPGQEYNEQFF.

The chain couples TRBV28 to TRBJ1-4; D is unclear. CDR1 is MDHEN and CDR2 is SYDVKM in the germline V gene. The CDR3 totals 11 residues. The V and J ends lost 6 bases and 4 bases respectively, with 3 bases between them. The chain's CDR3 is CASRFNEKLFF. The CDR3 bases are TGTGCCAGCAGATTTAATGAAAAACTGTTTTTT.

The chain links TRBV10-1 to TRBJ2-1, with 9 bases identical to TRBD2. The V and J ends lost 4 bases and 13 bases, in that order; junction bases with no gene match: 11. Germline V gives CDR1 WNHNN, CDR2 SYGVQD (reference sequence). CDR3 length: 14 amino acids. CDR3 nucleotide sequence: TGCGCCAGCAGTGGATGGGCTAGCGGGATCAATCAGTTCTTC. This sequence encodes CASSGWASGINQFF.

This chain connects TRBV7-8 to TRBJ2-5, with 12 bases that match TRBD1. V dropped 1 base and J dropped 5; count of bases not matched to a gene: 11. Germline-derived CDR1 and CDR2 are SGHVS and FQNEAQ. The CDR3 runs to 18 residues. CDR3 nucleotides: TGTGCCAGCAGCTTAGGATTCTCGGGACAGGGGGCGTGGGAGACCCAGTACTTC. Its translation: CASSLGFSGQGAWETQYF.

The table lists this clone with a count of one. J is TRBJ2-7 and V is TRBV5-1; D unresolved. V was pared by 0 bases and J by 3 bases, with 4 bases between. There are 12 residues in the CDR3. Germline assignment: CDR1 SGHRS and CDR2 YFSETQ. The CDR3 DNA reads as TGCGCCAGCAGCTTGGTTGTCTACGAGCAGTACTTC. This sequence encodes CASSLVVYEQYF.

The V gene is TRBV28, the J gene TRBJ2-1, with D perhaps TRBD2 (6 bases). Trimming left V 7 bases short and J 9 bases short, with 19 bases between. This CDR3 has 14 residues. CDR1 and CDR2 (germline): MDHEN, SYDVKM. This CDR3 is CASIGDSIGGEQFF. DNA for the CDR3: TGTGCCAGCATCGGGGACTCCATAGGCGGTGAGCAGTTCTTC. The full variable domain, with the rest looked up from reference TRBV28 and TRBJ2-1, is DVKVTQSSRYLVKRTGEKVFLECVQDMDHENMFWYRQDPGLGLRLIYFSYDVKMKEKGDIPEGYSVSREKKERFSLILESASTNQTSMYLCASIGDSIGGEQFFGPGTRLTVL.

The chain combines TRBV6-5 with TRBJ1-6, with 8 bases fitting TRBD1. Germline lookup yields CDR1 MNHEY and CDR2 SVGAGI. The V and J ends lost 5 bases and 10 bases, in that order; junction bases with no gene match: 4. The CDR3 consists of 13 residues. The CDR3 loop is CASSEQGGSPLHF. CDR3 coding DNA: TGTGCCAGCAGTGAACAGGGGGGCTCACCCCTCCACTTT.

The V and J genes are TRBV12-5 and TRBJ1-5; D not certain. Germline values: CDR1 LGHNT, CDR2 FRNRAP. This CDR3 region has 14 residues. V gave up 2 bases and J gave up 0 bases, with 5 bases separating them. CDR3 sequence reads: CASGLWGSNQPQHF. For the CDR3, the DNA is TGTGCTAGTGGTTTGTGGGGTAGCAATCAGCCCCAGCATTTT.

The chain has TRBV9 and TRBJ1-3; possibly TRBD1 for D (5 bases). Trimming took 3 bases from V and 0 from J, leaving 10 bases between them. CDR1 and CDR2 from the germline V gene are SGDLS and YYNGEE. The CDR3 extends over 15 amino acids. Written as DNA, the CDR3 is TGTGCCAGCAGCGCCGGGGCATACTCTGGAAACACCATATATTTT. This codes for CASSAGAYSGNTIYF. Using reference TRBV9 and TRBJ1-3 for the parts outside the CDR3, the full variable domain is DSGVTQTPKHLITATGQRVTLRCSPRSGDLSVYWYQQSLDQGLQFLIQYYNGEERAKGNILERFSAQQFPDLHSELNLSSLELGDSALYFCASSAGAYSGNTIYFGEGSWLTVV.

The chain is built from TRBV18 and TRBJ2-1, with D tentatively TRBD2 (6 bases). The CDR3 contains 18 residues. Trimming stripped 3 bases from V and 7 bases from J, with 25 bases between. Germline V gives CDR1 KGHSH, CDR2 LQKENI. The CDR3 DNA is TGTGCCAGCTCACCGACAGATCGAATATTAGCGGAAAATAATGAGCAGTTCTTC. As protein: CASSPTDRILAENNEQFF.

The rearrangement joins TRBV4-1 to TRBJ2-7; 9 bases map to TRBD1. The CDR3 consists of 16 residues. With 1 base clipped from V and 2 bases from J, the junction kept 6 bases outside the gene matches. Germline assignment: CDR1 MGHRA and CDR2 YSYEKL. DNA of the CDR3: TGCGCCAGCAGCCAAGTAACCCGACAGGGGGCCTACGAGCAGTACTTC. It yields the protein CASSQVTRQGAYEQYF.

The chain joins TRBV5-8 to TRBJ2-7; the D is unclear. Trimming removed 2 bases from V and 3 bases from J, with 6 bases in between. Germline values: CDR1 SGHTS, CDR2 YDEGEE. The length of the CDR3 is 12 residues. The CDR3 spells CASSLHLYEQYF. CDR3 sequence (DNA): TGTGCCAGCAGCTTACACCTCTACGAGCAGTACTTC.

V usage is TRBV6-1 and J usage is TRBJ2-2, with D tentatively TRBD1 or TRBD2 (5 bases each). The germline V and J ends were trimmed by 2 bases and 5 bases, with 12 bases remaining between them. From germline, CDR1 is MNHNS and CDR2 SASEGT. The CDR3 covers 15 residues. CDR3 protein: CASSESRWGTGELFF. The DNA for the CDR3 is TGTGCCAGCAGTGAATCACGTTGGGGGACCGGGGAGCTGTTTTTT.

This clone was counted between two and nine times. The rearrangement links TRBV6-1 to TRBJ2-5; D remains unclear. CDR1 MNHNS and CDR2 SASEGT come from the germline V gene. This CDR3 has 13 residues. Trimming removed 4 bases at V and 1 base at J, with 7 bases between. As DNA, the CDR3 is TGTGCCAGCAGTGTCATTCGCCAAGAGACCCAGTACTTC. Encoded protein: CASSVIRQETQYF.

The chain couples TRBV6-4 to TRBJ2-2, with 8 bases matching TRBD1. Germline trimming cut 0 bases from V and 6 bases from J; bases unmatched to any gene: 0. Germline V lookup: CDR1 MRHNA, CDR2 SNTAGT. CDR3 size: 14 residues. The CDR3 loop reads CASSDSQGAGELFF. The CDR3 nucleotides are TGTGCCAGCAGTGACTCACAGGGGGCCGGGGAGCTGTTTTTT.

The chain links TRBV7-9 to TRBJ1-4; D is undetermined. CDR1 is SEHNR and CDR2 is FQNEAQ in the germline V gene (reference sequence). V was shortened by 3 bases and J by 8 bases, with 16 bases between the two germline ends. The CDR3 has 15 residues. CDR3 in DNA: TGTGCCAGCAGCTTCCTCTCAAGGGTTGAAGAAAAACTGTTTTTT. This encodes CASSFLSRVEEKLFF.

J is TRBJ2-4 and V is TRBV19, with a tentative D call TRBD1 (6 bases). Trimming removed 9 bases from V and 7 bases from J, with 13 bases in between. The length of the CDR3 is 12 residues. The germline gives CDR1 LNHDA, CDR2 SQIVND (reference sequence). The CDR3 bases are TGTGCCAGCACAGGGAATGGCAACATTCAGTACTTC. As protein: CASTGNGNIQYF.

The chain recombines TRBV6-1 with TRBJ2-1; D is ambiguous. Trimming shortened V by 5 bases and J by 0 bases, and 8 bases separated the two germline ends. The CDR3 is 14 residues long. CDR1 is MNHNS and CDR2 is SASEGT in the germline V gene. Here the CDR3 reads CASSRLSSYNEQFF. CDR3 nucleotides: TGTGCCAGCAGTCGTCTATCCTCCTACAATGAGCAGTTCTTC.